What follows are 3 T cell receptor beta chains derived from one specimen sequenced in a study of cytomegalovirus exposure and HLA in healthy donors. With 60 Vbeta and 13 Jbeta primers, the PCR was carried out. TCRdb keeps only in-frame clones here, not all; method: immunoSEQ multiplex PCR. The repertoire holds some 150,000 clones, with about 62% as singletons. Sequences were obtained from PBMCs. Receptors were obtained from a man aged 35-49 years in good health and CMV-seronegative.

The genes are TRBV6-1 and TRBJ1-5; 8 bases match TRBD1. Looked up from germline, CDR1 is MNHNS and CDR2 is SASEGT. The CDR3 has 14 residues. V was clipped by 6 bases and J by 4 bases; unmatched bases: 5. CDR3 sequence reads: CASRARQGNQPQHF. Written as DNA, the CDR3 is TGTGCCAGCAGAGCAAGACAGGGGAATCAGCCCCAGCATTTT.

The chain employs TRBV4-3 and TRBJ2-2; D is uncertain. CDR3 length equals 18 residues. Trimming pared 0 bases from V and 1 base from J, leaving 15 bases between. Germline values: CDR1 LGHNA, CDR2 YSLEER. The CDR3 DNA follows: TGCGCCAGCAGCCAAGATCGAGGTTTGATAGGGAACACCGGGGAGCTGTTTTTT. Translation gives CASSQDRGLIGNTGELFF.

The gene calls are TRBV6-5 and TRBJ2-5; D is unresolved. V was cut by 7 bases and J by 1 base, with 13 bases left in between. This CDR3 region has 14 residues. Germline loops: CDR1 MNHEY, CDR2 SVGAGI. The CDR3 coding sequence is TGTGCCAGCATTACGTGGGTAGCCCAAGAGACCCAGTACTTC. It encodes CASITWVAQETQYF.